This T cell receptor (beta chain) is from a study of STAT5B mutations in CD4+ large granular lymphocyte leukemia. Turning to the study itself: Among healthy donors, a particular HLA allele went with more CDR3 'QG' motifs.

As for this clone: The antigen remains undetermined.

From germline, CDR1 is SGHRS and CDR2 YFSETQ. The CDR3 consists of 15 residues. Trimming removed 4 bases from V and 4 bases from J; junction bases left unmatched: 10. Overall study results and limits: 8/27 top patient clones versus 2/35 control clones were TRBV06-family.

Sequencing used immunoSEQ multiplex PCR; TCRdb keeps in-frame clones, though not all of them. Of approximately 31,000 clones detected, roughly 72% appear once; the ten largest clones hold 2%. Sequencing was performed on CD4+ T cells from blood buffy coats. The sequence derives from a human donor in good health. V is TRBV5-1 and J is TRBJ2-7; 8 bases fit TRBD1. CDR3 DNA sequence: TGCGCCAGCAGCGCGGGCCGACAGGGGATATACGAGCAGTACTTC. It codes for CASSAGRQGIYEQYF.